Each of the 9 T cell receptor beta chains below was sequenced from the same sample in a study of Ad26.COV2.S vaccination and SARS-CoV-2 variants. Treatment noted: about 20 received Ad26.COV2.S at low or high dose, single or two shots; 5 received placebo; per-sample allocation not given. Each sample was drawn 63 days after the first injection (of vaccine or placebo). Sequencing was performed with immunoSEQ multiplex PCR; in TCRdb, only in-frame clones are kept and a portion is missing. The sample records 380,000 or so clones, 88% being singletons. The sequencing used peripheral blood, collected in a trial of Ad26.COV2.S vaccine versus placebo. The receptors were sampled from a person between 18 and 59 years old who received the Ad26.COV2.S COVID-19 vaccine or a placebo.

Here the CDR3 DNA reads TGTGCCAGCTCACCCCCCCAAACAGGGATTGGGCCCTACGAGCAGTACTTC. Translating it yields CASSPPQTGIGPYEQYF. The rearrangement uses TRBV18 and TRBJ2-7; TRBD1 is a possible D gene (6 bases). Trimming left V 3 bases short and J 2 bases short, with 20 bases between. Germline V gives CDR1 KGHSH, CDR2 LQKENI. The CDR3 sequence is 17 residues long.

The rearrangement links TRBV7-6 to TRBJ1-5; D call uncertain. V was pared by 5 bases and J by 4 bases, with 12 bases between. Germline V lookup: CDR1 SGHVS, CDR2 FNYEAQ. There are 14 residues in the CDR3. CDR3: CASSLGAENQPQHF. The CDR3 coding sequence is TGTGCCAGCAGCCTGGGCGCGGAGAATCAGCCCCAGCATTTT.

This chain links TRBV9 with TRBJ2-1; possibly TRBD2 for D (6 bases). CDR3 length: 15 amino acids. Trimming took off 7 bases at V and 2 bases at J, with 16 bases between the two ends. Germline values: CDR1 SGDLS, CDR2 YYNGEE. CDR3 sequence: CASAWGESPYNEQFF. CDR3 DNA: TGTGCCAGCGCTTGGGGGGAGTCCCCCTACAATGAGCAGTTCTTC.

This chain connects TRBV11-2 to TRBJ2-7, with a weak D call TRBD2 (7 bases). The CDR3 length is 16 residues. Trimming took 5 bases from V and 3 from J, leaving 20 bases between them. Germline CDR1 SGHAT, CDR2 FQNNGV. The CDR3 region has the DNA TGTGCCAGCAGCCGGACGGGGGCGGGGAGGGTCTACGAGCAGTACTTC. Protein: CASSRTGAGRVYEQYF.

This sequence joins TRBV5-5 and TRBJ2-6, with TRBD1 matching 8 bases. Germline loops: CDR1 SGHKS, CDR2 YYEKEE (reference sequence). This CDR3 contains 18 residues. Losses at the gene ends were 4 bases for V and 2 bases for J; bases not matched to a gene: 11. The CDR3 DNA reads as TGTGCCAGCAGCCTAGGCCAGGGGGCGGGCACTGGGGCCAACGTCCTGACTTTC. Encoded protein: CASSLGQGAGTGANVLTF.

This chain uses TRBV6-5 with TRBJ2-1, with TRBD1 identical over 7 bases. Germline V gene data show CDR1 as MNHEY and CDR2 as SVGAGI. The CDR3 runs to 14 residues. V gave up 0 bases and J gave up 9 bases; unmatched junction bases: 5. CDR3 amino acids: CASSYSKGAREQFF. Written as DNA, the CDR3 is TGTGCCAGCAGTTACTCGAAGGGGGCGCGTGAGCAGTTCTTC.

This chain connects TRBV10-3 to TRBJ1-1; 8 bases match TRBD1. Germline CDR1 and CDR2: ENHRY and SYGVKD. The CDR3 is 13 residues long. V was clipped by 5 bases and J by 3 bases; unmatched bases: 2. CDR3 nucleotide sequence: TGTGCCATCAGTCAGACAGGGGACACTGAAGCTTTCTTT. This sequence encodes CAISQTGDTEAFF.

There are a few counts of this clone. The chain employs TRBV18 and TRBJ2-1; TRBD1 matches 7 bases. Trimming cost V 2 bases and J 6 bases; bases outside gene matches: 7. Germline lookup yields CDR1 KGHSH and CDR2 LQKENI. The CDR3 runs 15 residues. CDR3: CASSPRDSPSNEQFF. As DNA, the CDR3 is TGTGCCAGCTCACCAAGGGACAGCCCCTCCAATGAGCAGTTCTTC.

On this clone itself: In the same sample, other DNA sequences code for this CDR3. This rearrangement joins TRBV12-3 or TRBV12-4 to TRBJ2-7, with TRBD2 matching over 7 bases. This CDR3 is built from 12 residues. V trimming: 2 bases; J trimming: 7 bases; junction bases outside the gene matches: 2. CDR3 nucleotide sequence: TGTGCCAGCAGTTTAAGCGGGGTTGAGCAGTACTTC. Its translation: CASSLSGVEQYF.